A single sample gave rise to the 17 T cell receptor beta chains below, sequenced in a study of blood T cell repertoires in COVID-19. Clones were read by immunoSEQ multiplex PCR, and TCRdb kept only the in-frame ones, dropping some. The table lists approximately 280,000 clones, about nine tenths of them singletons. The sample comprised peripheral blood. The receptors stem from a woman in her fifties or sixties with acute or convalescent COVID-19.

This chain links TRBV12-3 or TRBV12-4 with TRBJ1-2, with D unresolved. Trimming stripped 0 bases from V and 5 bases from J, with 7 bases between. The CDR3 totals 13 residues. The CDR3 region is CASSLAGIYGYTF. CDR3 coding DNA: TGTGCCAGCAGTTTAGCGGGCATTTATGGCTACACCTTC.

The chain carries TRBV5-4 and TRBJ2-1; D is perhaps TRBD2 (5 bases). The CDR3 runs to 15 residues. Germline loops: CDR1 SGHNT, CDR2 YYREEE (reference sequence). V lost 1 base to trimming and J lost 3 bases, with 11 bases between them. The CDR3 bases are TGTGCCAGCAGCTTGACCGGTGGAGGCTACAATGAGCAGTTCTTC. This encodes CASSLTGGGYNEQFF.

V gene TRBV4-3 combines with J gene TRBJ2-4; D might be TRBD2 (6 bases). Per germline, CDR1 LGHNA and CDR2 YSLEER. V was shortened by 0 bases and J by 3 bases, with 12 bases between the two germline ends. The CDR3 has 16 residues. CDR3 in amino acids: CASSQDPWRDKNIQYF. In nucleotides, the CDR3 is TGCGCCAGCAGCCAAGATCCGTGGAGGGACAAAAACATTCAGTACTTC.

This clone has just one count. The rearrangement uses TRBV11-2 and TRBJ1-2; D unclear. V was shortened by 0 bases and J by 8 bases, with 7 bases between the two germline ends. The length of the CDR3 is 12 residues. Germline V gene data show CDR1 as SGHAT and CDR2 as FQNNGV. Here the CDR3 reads CASSLETWGYTF. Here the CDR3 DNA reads TGTGCCAGCAGCTTAGAGACTTGGGGCTACACCTTC.

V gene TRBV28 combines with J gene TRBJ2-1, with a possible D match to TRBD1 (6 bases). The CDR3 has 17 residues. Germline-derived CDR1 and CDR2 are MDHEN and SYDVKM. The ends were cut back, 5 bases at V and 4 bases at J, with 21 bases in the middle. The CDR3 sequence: CASSPRTGTKPYNEQFF. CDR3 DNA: TGTGCCAGCAGTCCTCGGACTGGGACAAAACCTTACAATGAGCAGTTCTTC.

The CDR3, as DNA: TGTGCCAGCAGTTGGGGGGGGGACACAGATAATGAAAAACTGTTTTTT. Protein sequence: CASSWGGDTDNEKLFF. The V and J genes are TRBV6-4 and TRBJ1-4, with TRBD1 as a possible D gene (6 bases). CDR3 length equals 16 residues. V lost 5 bases and J 4 bases, leaving 17 bases between the germline ends. Per the germline V gene, CDR1 is MRHNA and CDR2 is SNTAGT.

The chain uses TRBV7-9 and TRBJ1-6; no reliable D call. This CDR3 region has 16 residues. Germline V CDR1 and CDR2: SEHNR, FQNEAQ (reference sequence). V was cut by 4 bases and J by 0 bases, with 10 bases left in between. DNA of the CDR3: TGTGCCAGCAGCTCGGCAGCGAGCTCCTATAATTCACCCCTCCACTTT. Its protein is CASSSAASSYNSPLHF.

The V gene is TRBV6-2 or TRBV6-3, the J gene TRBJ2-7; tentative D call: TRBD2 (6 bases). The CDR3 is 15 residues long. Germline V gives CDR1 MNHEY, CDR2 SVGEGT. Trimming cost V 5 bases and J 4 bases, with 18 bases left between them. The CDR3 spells CASSPPRGRKYEQYF. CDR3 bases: TGTGCCAGCAGTCCCCCACGTGGGAGGAAATACGAGCAGTACTTC.

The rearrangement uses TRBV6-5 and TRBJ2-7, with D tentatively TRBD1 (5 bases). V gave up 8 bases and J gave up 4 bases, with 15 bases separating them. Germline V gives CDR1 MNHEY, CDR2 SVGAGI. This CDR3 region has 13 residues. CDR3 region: CASLDRVRYEQYF. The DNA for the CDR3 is TGTGCCAGCCTCGACAGAGTGAGGTACGAGCAGTACTTC.

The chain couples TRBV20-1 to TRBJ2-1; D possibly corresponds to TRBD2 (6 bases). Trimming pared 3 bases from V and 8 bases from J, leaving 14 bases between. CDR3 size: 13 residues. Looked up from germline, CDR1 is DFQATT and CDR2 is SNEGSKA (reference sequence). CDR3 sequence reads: CSASRGFLYEQFF. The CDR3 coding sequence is TGCAGTGCTAGTCGGGGGTTCCTTTATGAGCAGTTCTTC.

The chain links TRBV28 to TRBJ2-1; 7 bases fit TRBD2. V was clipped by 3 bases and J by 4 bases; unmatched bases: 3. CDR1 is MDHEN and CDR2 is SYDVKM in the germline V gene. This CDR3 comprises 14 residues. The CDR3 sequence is CASSFRGVYNEQFF. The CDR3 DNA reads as TGTGCCAGCAGTTTTCGGGGGGTATACAATGAGCAGTTCTTC.

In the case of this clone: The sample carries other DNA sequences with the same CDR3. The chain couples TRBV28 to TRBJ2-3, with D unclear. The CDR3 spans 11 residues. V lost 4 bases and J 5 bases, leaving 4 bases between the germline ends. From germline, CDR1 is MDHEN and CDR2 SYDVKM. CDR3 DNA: TGTGCCAGCAGTTCTCGAGATACGCAGTATTTT. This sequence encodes CASSSRDTQYF. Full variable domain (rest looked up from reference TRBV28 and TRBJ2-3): DVKVTQSSRYLVKRTGEKVFLECVQDMDHENMFWYRQDPGLGLRLIYFSYDVKMKEKGDIPEGYSVSREKKERFSLILESASTNQTSMYLCASSSRDTQYFGPGTRLTVL.

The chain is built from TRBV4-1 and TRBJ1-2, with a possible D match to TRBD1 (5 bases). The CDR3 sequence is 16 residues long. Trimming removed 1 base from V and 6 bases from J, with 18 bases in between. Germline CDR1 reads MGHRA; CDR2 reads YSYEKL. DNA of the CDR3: TGCGCCAGCAGCCAAGGGCGGGACGTCACATGGAATGGCTACACCTTC. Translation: CASSQGRDVTWNGYTF.

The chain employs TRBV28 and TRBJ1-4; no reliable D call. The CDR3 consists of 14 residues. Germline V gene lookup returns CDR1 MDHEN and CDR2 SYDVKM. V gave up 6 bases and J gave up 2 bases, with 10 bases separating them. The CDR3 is CASRPLRTNEKLFF. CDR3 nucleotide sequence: TGTGCCAGCAGGCCTCTCAGGACTAATGAAAAACTGTTTTTT.

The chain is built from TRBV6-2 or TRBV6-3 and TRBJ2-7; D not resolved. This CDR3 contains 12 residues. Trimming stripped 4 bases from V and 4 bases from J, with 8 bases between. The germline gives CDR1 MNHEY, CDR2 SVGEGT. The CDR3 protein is CASSSLRYEQYF. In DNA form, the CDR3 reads TGTGCCAGCAGTTCCCTCCGGTACGAGCAGTACTTC.

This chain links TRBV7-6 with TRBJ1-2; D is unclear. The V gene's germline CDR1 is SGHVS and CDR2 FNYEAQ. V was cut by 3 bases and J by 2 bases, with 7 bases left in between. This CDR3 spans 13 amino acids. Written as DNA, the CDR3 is TGTGCCAGCAGCTTCGGACTCAACTATGGCTACACCTTC. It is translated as CASSFGLNYGYTF.

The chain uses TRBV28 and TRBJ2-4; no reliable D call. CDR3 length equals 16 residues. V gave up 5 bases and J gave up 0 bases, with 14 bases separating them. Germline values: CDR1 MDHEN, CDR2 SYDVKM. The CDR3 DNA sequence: TGTGCCAGCAGTCCCATGTTAGCCGAAGCCAAAAACATTCAGTACTTC. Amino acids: CASSPMLAEAKNIQYF.